These 23 T cell receptor beta chains originate from one sample sequenced in a study of CD8 T cells in Susac syndrome (dated by TCRdb to the late 2010s). Library creation used the immunoSEQ multiplex PCR assay. RNA was extracted with the RNeasy kit and roughly 0.5 to 1 ug was reverse transcribed using random hexamers. The public reads were reanalyzed by TCRdb: fastp trimming at Q25, MiXCR alignment, in-frame beta chains only. Each entry merges the rows of one CDR3 protein and shows their most common DNA and genes. The sample table records 110,000 or so distinct CDR3 sequences; roughly 95% of these occur just once. Roughly 0.099% of the sample rests with the top ten. Sequenced sample: CD4+ T cells from PBMCs. The receptors shown here come from a human donor in good health.

The genes are TRBV20-1 and TRBJ1-5; 10 bases match TRBD1. The CDR3 has 16 amino acids. The V segment lost 2 bases and the J segment 2 bases; nucleotides outside the gene matches: 6. Germline V lookup: CDR1 DFQATT, CDR2 SNEGSKA (reference sequence). The chain's CDR3 is CSARSRQGAGNQPQHF. The CDR3 nucleotides read TGCAGTGCTAGATCCCGACAGGGGGCGGGCAATCAGCCCCAGCATTTT.

The chain uses TRBV7-2 and TRBJ2-5; 9 bases map to TRBD1. This CDR3 is built from 16 residues. Germline CDR1 is SGHTA and CDR2 is FQGNSA. The ends lost 5 bases at V and 4 bases at J; junction bases unmatched: 11. CDR3 DNA sequence: TGTGCCAGCAGCCCCCCCGTACAGGGGGCCAGAGAGACCCAGTACTTC. Encoded protein: CASSPPVQGARETQYF. The whole variable domain, remainder taken from reference TRBV7-2 and TRBJ2-5, is GAGVSQSPSNKVTEKGKDVELRCDPISGHTALYWYRQSLGQGLEFLIYFQGNSAPDKSGLPSDRFSAERTGGSVSTLTIQRTQQEDSAVYLCASSPPVQGARETQYFGPGTRLLVL.

The chain recombines TRBV28 with TRBJ1-1, with D unresolved. V was pared by 8 bases and J by 1 base, with 8 bases between. CDR1 MDHEN and CDR2 SYDVKM come from the germline V gene. The length of the CDR3 is 12 residues. The CDR3 is CASLNGNTEAFF. The DNA of the CDR3 is TGTGCCAGCCTGAACGGGAACACTGAAGCTTTCTTT.

V gene TRBV3-1 combines with J gene TRBJ2-5; TRBD1 or TRBD2 may be the D gene (5 bases each). Trimming pared 4 bases from V and 1 base from J, leaving 13 bases between. CDR3 size: 15 residues. Germline-derived CDR1 and CDR2 are LGHDT and YNNKEL (reference sequence). The CDR3 sequence: CASSPPLGAQETQYF. Written as DNA, the CDR3 is TGTGCCAGCAGCCCACCTCTCGGGGCCCAAGAGACCCAGTACTTC.

The chain links TRBV30 to TRBJ2-5, with D hard to call. The CDR3 spans 13 residues. The V gene's germline CDR1 is GTSNPN and CDR2 SVGIG (reference sequence). Trimming left V 2 bases short and J 2 bases short, with 9 bases between. The DNA of the CDR3 is TGTGCCTGGAGTTTGAAGGGTCAAGAGACCCAGTACTTC. Protein product: CAWSLKGQETQYF.

The gene calls are TRBV6-1 and TRBJ2-3; no reliable D call. Germline CDR1 MNHNS, CDR2 SASEGT. This CDR3 comprises 15 residues. V was shortened by 1 base and J by 0 bases, with 8 bases between the two germline ends. The CDR3 DNA reads as TGTGCCAGCAGTGAAGTGAGAGGTAGCACAGATACGCAGTATTTT. Protein product: CASSEVRGSTDTQYF.

The chain combines TRBV24-1 with TRBJ2-1, with 7 positions matching TRBD1. Per the germline V gene, CDR1 is KGHDR and CDR2 is SFDVKD. Trimming took 4 bases from V and 1 from J; bases not matched to a gene: 6. The CDR3 totals 16 residues. The CDR3 DNA reads as TGTGCCACCAGTGACCGGACAGGCACTTCCTACAATGAGCAGTTCTTC. Amino acid sequence: CATSDRTGTSYNEQFF.

The chain has TRBV2 and TRBJ2-5, with no clear D. CDR1 is SNHLY and CDR2 is FYNNEI in the germline V gene. This CDR3 is 12 amino acids long. Trimming shortened V by 2 bases and J by 5 bases, and 6 bases separated the two germline ends. The CDR3 coding sequence is TGTGCCAGCAGTGAAAATGATGAGACCCAGTACTTC. Residues: CASSENDETQYF.

V usage is TRBV12-3 or TRBV12-4 and J usage is TRBJ2-4; TRBD2 matches 7 bases. The CDR3 covers 14 residues. V lost 6 bases and J lost 6; bases outside the gene matches: 8. CDR3 region: CASSEGGSINIQYF. The CDR3 DNA reads TGTGCCAGCAGCGAGGGAGGGTCGATAAACATTCAGTACTTC.

The chain uses TRBV14 and TRBJ2-7, with TRBD1 matching 10 bases. The CDR3 sequence is 14 residues long. Trimming took 4 bases from V and 7 from J; bases not matched to a gene: 7. The germline CDR1 and CDR2 sequences are SGHDN and FVKESK. The CDR3 loop is CASSPLDRGHEQYF. In DNA form, the CDR3 reads TGTGCCAGCAGCCCGCTCGACAGGGGGCATGAGCAGTACTTC.

The V and J genes are TRBV5-4 and TRBJ2-5, with D possibly matching TRBD2 (6 bases). Germline lookup yields CDR1 SGHNT and CDR2 YYREEE (reference sequence). This CDR3 spans 13 amino acids. V was trimmed by 4 bases and J by 5 bases, leaving 12 bases between them. CDR3 in amino acids: CASSVGTWETQYF. The CDR3 DNA is TGTGCCAGCAGCGTCGGGACTTGGGAGACCCAGTACTTC.

The chain uses TRBV5-1 and TRBJ2-5; a weak D match, TRBD2 (6 bases). CDR1 SGHRS and CDR2 YFSETQ come from the germline V gene. This CDR3 region has 13 residues. The V and J ends lost 4 bases and 4 bases respectively, with 11 bases between them. As DNA, the CDR3 is TGCGCCAGCAGCGGGGGACTTCTAGAGACCCAGTACTTC. Translation gives CASSGGLLETQYF.

The rearrangement uses TRBV2 and TRBJ1-3; TRBD1 matches at 7 bases. This CDR3 contains 15 residues. Trimming at V came to 6 bases and at J to 2 bases, leaving 7 bases not matched to a gene. Germline V gene data show CDR1 as SNHLY and CDR2 as FYNNEI. The CDR3 is CASRSDRKTGNTIYF. CDR3 coding DNA: TGTGCCAGCAGGTCGGACAGGAAAACTGGAAACACCATATATTTT.

The V gene is TRBV29-1, the J gene TRBJ2-7, with D possibly being TRBD1 (6 bases). V was trimmed by 6 bases and J by 5 bases, leaving 17 bases between them. This CDR3 has 13 amino acids. CDR1 and CDR2 from the germline V gene are SQVTM and ANQGSEA. The CDR3 DNA is TGCAGCGTGCGAGGGCAGGGGCTACACGAGCAGTACTTC. Its protein is CSVRGQGLHEQYF.

The CDR3 protein is CASSWGQRSTDTQYF. Written as DNA, the CDR3 is TGTGCCAGCAGCTGGGGACAGCGTAGCACAGATACGCAGTATTTT. The chain couples TRBV5-6 to TRBJ2-3; TRBD1 agrees at 7 bases. The germline CDR1 and CDR2 sequences are SGHDT and YYEEEE. Trimming cost V 3 bases and J 0 bases; bases outside gene matches: 4. The CDR3 extends over 15 amino acids.

The rearrangement uses TRBV5-1 and TRBJ2-1; 9 bases map to TRBD1. V shed 3 bases and J 6 bases; nucleotides not matched to a gene: 4. Germline loops: CDR1 SGHRS, CDR2 YFSETQ. The CDR3 extends over 14 amino acids. The DNA of the CDR3 is TGCGCCAGCAGCTGGGACAGGGATGGCAATGAGCAGTTCTTC. Translating gives CASSWDRDGNEQFF.

The genes are TRBV5-4 and TRBJ2-2, with D perhaps TRBD1 (7 bases). The germline V and J ends were trimmed by 4 bases and 0 bases, with 13 bases remaining between them. The germline CDR1 and CDR2 sequences are SGHNT and YYREEE (reference sequence). The CDR3 runs to 16 residues. Written as DNA, the CDR3 is TGTGCCAGCAGCGGGGGGACAGTGACGAACACCGGGGAGCTGTTTTTT. This sequence encodes CASSGGTVTNTGELFF.

V is TRBV6-5 and J is TRBJ2-7, with 7 bases identical to TRBD1. V shed 6 bases, J shed 0 bases, and the junction held 5 bases outside the gene matches. Germline V gene lookup returns CDR1 MNHEY and CDR2 SVGAGI. This CDR3 is 14 amino acids long. DNA of the CDR3: TGTGCCAGCAGCCCGGACAGGAGCTCCTACGAGCAGTACTTC. It translates to CASSPDRSSYEQYF.

V gene TRBV12-3 or TRBV12-4 combines with J gene TRBJ2-3; possible D gene TRBD2, 6 bases. V was cut by 0 bases and J by 2 bases, with 9 bases left in between. The CDR3 sequence is 15 residues long. The DNA of the CDR3 is TGTGCCAGCAGTTTAGCTAGCGGACACACAGATACGCAGTATTTT. Translating it yields CASSLASGHTDTQYF.

This rearrangement joins TRBV28 to TRBJ2-2, with 10 bases matching TRBD2. The germline CDR1 and CDR2 sequences are MDHEN and SYDVKM. The J segment lost 5 bases and the V segment lost 2 bases, leaving 2 bases of the junction unmatched. The length of the CDR3 is 15 residues. The CDR3 DNA is TGTGCCAGCAGTTTAAAACTAGCGGGAACCGGGGAGCTGTTTTTT. Encoded protein: CASSLKLAGTGELFF.

The rearrangement uses TRBV5-6 and TRBJ1-3; D might be TRBD1 (6 bases). Germline V CDR1 and CDR2: SGHDT, YYEEEE. This CDR3 comprises 15 residues. Trimming shortened V by 4 bases and J by 4 bases, and 15 bases separated the two germline ends. The CDR3 nucleotides are TGTGCCAGCAGCAGACCGACAGGCGACGGAAACACCATATATTTT. Protein sequence: CASSRPTGDGNTIYF.

The V gene is TRBV6-6, the J gene TRBJ2-5; D gene unclear. Looked up from germline, CDR1 is MNHNY and CDR2 is SVGAGI (reference sequence). V was clipped by 0 bases and J by 4 bases, with 12 bases between them. The CDR3 is made up of 15 amino acids. CDR3 residues: CASSYSKPSSETQYF. The CDR3 bases are TGTGCCAGCAGTTACTCGAAACCCTCCTCAGAGACCCAGTACTTC.

The J gene is TRBJ1-5, the V gene TRBV30; unclear D gene. Trimming removed 7 bases from V and 3 bases from J, with 10 bases in between. The CDR3 covers 12 residues. Germline CDR1 is GTSNPN and CDR2 is SVGIG (reference sequence). Written as DNA, the CDR3 is TGTGCCTTTCTTGCGCCCAATCAGCCCCAGCATTTT. Amino acid sequence: CAFLAPNQPQHF.